Following are 30 T cell receptor beta chains from one sample sequenced in a study of T cell responses to AZD1222 COVID-19 vaccine. Method: immunoSEQ multiplex PCR; TCRdb's copy keeps in-frame clones and lacks some. The data contain roughly 150,000 clones, roughly 92% of them seen just once; the ten biggest clones take up over 1.5%. The sample in question was peripheral blood, obtained on day 0 of AZD1222 vaccination. All receptors come from an adult in good health.

The rearrangement links TRBV7-2 to TRBJ2-7, with TRBD1 as a possible D gene (5 bases). Trimming removed 6 bases from V and 7 bases from J, with 19 bases in between. The CDR3 contains 14 residues. Per germline, CDR1 SGHTA and CDR2 FQGNSA. The CDR3 nucleotides are TGTGCCAGCAGTCCCCCCAGCAGGGCGGAAGAGCAGTACTTC. This sequence encodes CASSPPSRAEEQYF. The variable domain in full, with the rest retrieved from reference TRBV7-2 and TRBJ2-7, is GAGVSQSPSNKVTEKGKDVELRCDPISGHTALYWYRQSLGQGLEFLIYFQGNSAPDKSGLPSDRFSAERTGGSVSTLTIQRTQQEDSAVYLCASSPPSRAEEQYFGPGTRLTVT.

CDR3 DNA sequence: TGTGCCAGCAGCCCCCAGCTGAGCTCCTATAATTCACCCCTCCACTTT. Protein sequence: CASSPQLSSYNSPLHF. The J gene is TRBJ1-6, the V gene TRBV5-8; D gene uncertain. CDR3 size: 16 residues. Germline values: CDR1 SGHTS, CDR2 YDEGEE. Trimming cost V 4 bases and J 0 bases, with 11 bases left between them.

The chain recombines TRBV5-5 with TRBJ1-6, with D perhaps TRBD1 (5 bases). CDR3 length: 14 amino acids. The V and J ends lost 4 bases and 7 bases respectively, with 12 bases between them. The germline gives CDR1 SGHKS, CDR2 YYEKEE (reference sequence). The CDR3 reads CASSLLQANSPLHF. CDR3 bases: TGTGCCAGCAGCCTATTACAGGCGAATTCACCCCTCCACTTT.

The rearrangement joins TRBV19 to TRBJ1-2; tentative D call: TRBD1 (5 bases). The CDR3 has 15 residues. The V end lost 6 bases, the J end lost 0 bases, and 14 bases lay between the germline ends. Germline assignment: CDR1 LNHDA and CDR2 SQIVND (reference sequence). The CDR3 protein is CASRPPGGANYGYTF. The CDR3 nucleotides read TGTGCCAGTAGACCTCCCGGGGGAGCTAACTATGGCTACACCTTC.

This clone was seen a handful of times. The chain uses TRBV2 and TRBJ2-1; 11 bases map to TRBD2. The CDR3 covers 16 residues. Per germline, CDR1 SNHLY and CDR2 FYNNEI. V was pared by 7 bases and J by 5 bases, with 10 bases of the junction left unmatched. The DNA for the CDR3 is TGTGCCAGCACGAGTAGCGGGAGGGCCGGGAACAATGAGCAGTTCTTC. Its translation: CASTSSGRAGNNEQFF.

The J gene is TRBJ1-1, the V gene TRBV6-5; D uncertain. The CDR3 loop spans 12 amino acids. The V end lost 9 bases, the J end lost 4 bases, and 12 bases lay between the germline ends. Germline loops: CDR1 MNHEY, CDR2 SVGAGI. In DNA, the CDR3 is TGTGCCAGTGGTGTCCCGGGCACTGAAGCTTTCTTT. As protein: CASGVPGTEAFF.

The chain has TRBV6-6 and TRBJ2-3; D remains unclear. Germline loops: CDR1 MNHNY, CDR2 SVGAGI (reference sequence). This CDR3 has 15 amino acids. V dropped 7 bases and J dropped 1 base, with 15 bases sitting between them. The CDR3 loop is CASTPGGVGTDTQYF. CDR3 DNA sequence: TGTGCCAGCACCCCCGGTGGGGTCGGCACAGATACGCAGTATTTT.

This clone is a singleton in its sample. V and J are TRBV11-2 and TRBJ1-2; 7 bases line up with TRBD1. Per the germline V gene, CDR1 is SGHAT and CDR2 is FQNNGV. The ends lost 5 bases at V and 4 bases at J; junction bases unmatched: 4. CDR3 length: 13 amino acids. The CDR3 is CASSPRDSYGYTF. The CDR3 nucleotides read TGTGCCAGCAGCCCCCGGGACAGCTATGGCTACACCTTC.

The chain couples TRBV4-3 to TRBJ1-1; weak D call: TRBD1 (5 bases). The CDR3 totals 14 residues. Trimming pared 1 base from V and 5 bases from J, leaving 11 bases between. The germline gives CDR1 LGHNA, CDR2 YSLEER. The CDR3 bases are TGCGCCAGCAGCCAAGGTTTCGGGGGGACTGAAGCTTTCTTT. Translating gives CASSQGFGGTEAFF.

V usage is TRBV7-9 and J usage is TRBJ2-2; D uncertain. Germline CDR1 reads SEHNR; CDR2 reads FQNEAQ (reference sequence). Deletions cut 5 bases from V and 7 bases from J, with 11 bases between. The CDR3 is made up of 13 amino acids. The CDR3, as DNA: TGTGCCAGCAGCGATACCCCGGTCGGGGAGCTGTTTTTT. Protein: CASSDTPVGELFF.

This chain joins TRBV7-9 and TRBJ2-1, with 9 nucleotides matching TRBD1. V lost 5 bases, J lost 4 bases, and 6 bases stayed unmatched. The germline V gene has CDR1 SEHNR and CDR2 FQNEAQ (reference sequence). The CDR3 totals 15 residues. In nucleotides, the CDR3 is TGTGCCAGCAGCCAATTCGGGACAGGGTACAATGAGCAGTTCTTC. Translation gives CASSQFGTGYNEQFF.

The chain couples TRBV12-5 to TRBJ2-7; a possible D gene is TRBD2 (5 bases). Trimming removed 1 base from V and 0 bases from J, with 10 bases in between. This CDR3 region has 15 residues. Germline V CDR1 and CDR2: LGHNT, FRNRAP. The CDR3 is CASGLASGSSYEQYF. Written as DNA, the CDR3 is TGTGCTAGTGGTTTGGCCAGTGGGAGCTCCTACGAGCAGTACTTC.

The chain carries TRBV6-5 and TRBJ1-1, with D uncertain. V dropped 0 bases and J dropped 1 base, with 9 bases sitting between them. Germline V gene sequence: CDR1 MNHEY, CDR2 SVGAGI. CDR3 length equals 15 residues. The CDR3 region has the DNA TGTGCCAGCAGTTACTCGTTTCGGGGGAACACTGAAGCTTTCTTT. Encoded protein: CASSYSFRGNTEAFF.

The J gene is TRBJ2-3, the V gene TRBV24-1, with D tentatively TRBD1 (6 bases). The V gene's germline CDR1 is KGHDR and CDR2 SFDVKD. The CDR3 is 15 residues long. Trimming stripped 4 bases from V and 3 bases from J, with 13 bases between. The CDR3 loop reads CATSESGTLTDTQYF. CDR3 coding DNA: TGTGCCACCAGTGAATCCGGGACACTAACAGATACGCAGTATTTT.

J is TRBJ1-3 and V is TRBV28; D call uncertain. CDR3 length: 15 amino acids. Germline V lookup: CDR1 MDHEN, CDR2 SYDVKM. Deletions cut 2 bases from V and 1 base from J, with 9 bases between. CDR3 sequence: CASSLPYGSGNTIYF. The CDR3 bases are TGTGCCAGCAGTTTACCATACGGGTCTGGAAACACCATATATTTT.

This chain connects TRBV4-3 to TRBJ2-3, with 9 positions matching TRBD2. Unmatched junction bases numbered 9, after V lost 6 bases and J lost 8 bases. This CDR3 has 14 residues. CDR1 is LGHNA and CDR2 is YSLEER in the germline V gene. CDR3 nucleotides: TGCGCCAGCAGTGGCGCGCGGGGGGGAACTACGCAGTATTTT. It encodes CASSGARGGTTQYF.

The V and J genes are TRBV11-2 and TRBJ1-2, with D unresolved. The germline CDR1 and CDR2 sequences are SGHAT and FQNNGV. This CDR3 has 11 amino acids. V was clipped by 3 bases and J by 7 bases, with 6 bases between them. The DNA for the CDR3 is TGTGCCAGCAGCTTGTGGGGTGGCTACACCTTC. Encoded protein: CASSLWGGYTF.

The chain is built from TRBV10-3 and TRBJ1-1, with a possible D match to TRBD1 (6 bases). Germline CDR1 is ENHRY and CDR2 is SYGVKD. Trimming shortened V by 5 bases and J by 6 bases, and 13 bases separated the two germline ends. The CDR3 spans 13 residues. CDR3 coding DNA: TGTGCCATCAGTTTACAGGGAGACGCTGAAGCTTTCTTT. Protein sequence: CAISLQGDAEAFF.

This sequence joins TRBV7-8 and TRBJ2-3, with a tentative D call TRBD2 (6 bases). This CDR3 is 18 amino acids long. Germline V gives CDR1 SGHVS, CDR2 FQNEAQ. V lost 5 bases, J lost 0 bases, and 21 bases lay in between. CDR3 bases: TGTGCCAGCAGCCTTCCCGGGCGCCGGGGGAGAAGCACAGATACGCAGTATTTT. This translates into CASSLPGRRGRSTDTQYF. The complete variable domain, with remaining parts taken from reference TRBV7-8 and TRBJ2-3, reads GAGVSQSPRYKVAKRGQDVALRCDPISGHVSLFWYQQALGQGPEFLTYFQNEAQLDKSGLPSDRFFAERPEGSVSTLKIQRTQQEDSAVYLCASSLPGRRGRSTDTQYFGPGTRLTVL.

The rearrangement joins TRBV6-2 or TRBV6-3 to TRBJ1-2; D perhaps matches TRBD1 (6 bases). The CDR3 consists of 16 residues. The V and J ends lost 2 bases and 5 bases respectively, with 18 bases between them. Germline V lookup: CDR1 MNHEY, CDR2 SVGEGT. The CDR3 DNA reads as TGTGCCAGCAGTTACGGGACGGGGGGCGATCTGTATGGCTACACCTTC. Protein: CASSYGTGGDLYGYTF.

V and J are TRBV11-2 and TRBJ2-1; 7 nucleotides align to TRBD2. V lost 0 bases, J lost 9 bases, and 5 bases stayed unmatched. Germline CDR1 reads SGHAT; CDR2 reads FQNNGV. The CDR3 loop spans 14 amino acids. The CDR3 region is CASSLELVAGEQFF. CDR3 DNA sequence: TGTGCCAGCAGCTTAGAATTGGTAGCGGGTGAGCAGTTCTTC. The whole variable domain, remainder taken from reference TRBV11-2 and TRBJ2-1, is EAGVAQSPRYKIIEKRQSVAFWCNPISGHATLYWYQQILGQGPKLLIQFQNNGVVDDSQLPKDRFSAERLKGVDSTLKIQPAKLEDSAVYLCASSLELVAGEQFFGPGTRLTVL.

The chain links TRBV5-5 to TRBJ1-1; 7 nucleotides match TRBD1. The germline gives CDR1 SGHKS, CDR2 YYEKEE (reference sequence). V trimming: 4 bases; J trimming: 1 base; junction bases outside the gene matches: 4. This CDR3 spans 14 amino acids. Here the CDR3 DNA reads TGTGCCAGCAGCCCCGGGACAGAGAACACTGAAGCTTTCTTT. Protein product: CASSPGTENTEAFF.

V and J are TRBV11-2 and TRBJ1-1; 9 bases align to TRBD1. The ends lost 5 bases at V and 1 base at J; junction bases unmatched: 5. This CDR3 spans 15 amino acids. The V gene's germline CDR1 is SGHAT and CDR2 FQNNGV. The CDR3 region is CASSHHRGRNTEAFF. CDR3 DNA sequence: TGTGCCAGCAGCCATCACAGGGGGCGGAACACTGAAGCTTTCTTT.

This clone occurred a few times. The genes are TRBV13 and TRBJ1-2, with D uncertain. The CDR3 is 14 residues long. Per the germline V gene, CDR1 is PRHDT and CDR2 is FYEKMQ (reference sequence). The V gene lost 5 bases and the J gene lost 3 bases, with 13 bases spanning the gap. CDR3 protein: CASSPRQVDYGYTF. The CDR3 DNA reads as TGTGCCAGCAGCCCACGCCAGGTTGACTATGGCTACACCTTC.

The rearrangement links TRBV10-2 to TRBJ2-7; D gene unclear. V was pared by 2 bases and J by 0 bases, with 11 bases between. CDR3 length equals 15 residues. Per the germline V gene, CDR1 is WSHSY and CDR2 is SAAADI. This chain's CDR3 is CASSELRTSSYEQYF. In nucleotides, the CDR3 is TGCGCCAGCAGTGAGCTCAGGACGAGCTCCTACGAGCAGTACTTC.

The chain carries TRBV4-3 and TRBJ1-4; TRBD1 might be the D (6 bases). V gave up 4 bases and J gave up 7 bases, with 16 bases separating them. Germline V CDR1 and CDR2: LGHNA, YSLEER. This CDR3 is built from 15 residues. The CDR3 nucleotides are TGCGCCAGCAGCCCAAGGTATGGGGGCGGTGAAAAACTGTTTTTT. Translated: CASSPRYGGGEKLFF.

The chain has TRBV6-5 and TRBJ2-1; TRBD2 might be the D (5 bases). This CDR3 comprises 14 residues. The germline V gene encodes CDR1 MNHEY and CDR2 SVGAGI. V dropped 6 bases and J dropped 4 bases, with 13 bases sitting between them. The CDR3 spells CASRLGLPYNEQFF. CDR3 in DNA: TGTGCCAGCAGACTCGGACTCCCATACAATGAGCAGTTCTTC.

V usage is TRBV29-1 and J usage is TRBJ1-2, with D possibly matching TRBD1 (6 bases). The V end was cut by 6 bases, the J end by 3 bases, with 11 bases between. The CDR3 has 12 residues. In germline, CDR1 is SQVTM, CDR2 ANQGSEA. The CDR3 region is CSVLQGYYGYTF. The CDR3 DNA follows: TGCAGCGTGCTACAGGGCTACTATGGCTACACCTTC. Drawing the rest from reference TRBV29-1 and TRBJ1-2, the complete variable domain is SAVISQKPSRDICQRGTSLTIQCQVDSQVTMMFWYRQQPGQSLTLIATANQGSEATYESGFVIDKFPISRPNLTFSTLTVSNMSPEDSSIYLCSVLQGYYGYTFGSGTRLTVV.

The gene calls are TRBV27 and TRBJ1-3; the match to TRBD1 covers 9 bases. CDR3 length: 17 residues. V was pared by 6 bases and J by 1 base, with 10 bases of the junction left unmatched. Germline CDR1 reads MNHEY; CDR2 reads SMNVEV (reference sequence). CDR3 amino acids: CASSHGTGTGSGNTIYF. As DNA, the CDR3 is TGTGCCAGCAGCCACGGCACCGGGACAGGGTCTGGAAACACCATATATTTT.

The J gene is TRBJ1-5, the V gene TRBV19; 10 positions agree with TRBD1. Losses at the gene ends were 7 bases for V and 2 bases for J; bases not matched to a gene: 2. Germline lookup yields CDR1 LNHDA and CDR2 SQIVND (reference sequence). This CDR3 is built from 14 residues. The CDR3: CASTGQGGNQPQHF. CDR3 nucleotides: TGTGCCAGTACAGGACAGGGGGGCAATCAGCCCCAGCATTTT.